Here is one TCR beta chain with its context. This clonotype came up a few times. Its antigen is currently not known. No qualities accompany the bases; no much larger clone lies one base away. These data are taken from a study of vaccination and CD4 T cells after COVID-19 (dated by TCRdb to between 2020 and 2023). About the full investigation: Every convalescent patient had a positive nasal swab PCR test for SARS-CoV-2, with mild disease in nine patients and severe disease in one. Six males and four females were included in the convalescent cohort, with two Hispanic individuals, seven Caucasians, two Asians and one multiracial person represented. Participants got two doses of the Pfizer-BioNTech BNT162b2 vaccine (n=8) or two doses of the Moderna mRNA-1273 vaccine (n=2). Post-COVID blood samples from convalescent patients were collected a median of around 110 days after diagnosis, with a range of roughly 30 to 170 days. Post-vaccine blood samples were taken a median of approximately 76 days after the second vaccine dose, with a range of roughly 14 to 241 days. Overlapping spike peptide pools from SARS-CoV-2 and from the common cold coronaviruses HCoV-NL63, HCoV-OC43 and HCoV-229E were used as culture stimuli. Control cultures used a CEFX viral epitope pool as positive control, an HIV-1 Nef peptide pool as negative control, or no peptide. The spike-specific CD4+ TCR repertoire was compared before and after mRNA vaccination in about nine COVID-19 convalescent patients and a handful of infection-naive healthy vaccine recipients. The research as a whole found: Nearly all vaccine-specific clones in convalescent patients (304 of 307) were mono-reactive for SARS-CoV-2 spike rather than cross-reactive with common cold coronaviruses. The median count of SARS-CoV-2-reactive clonotypes went up from around 20 after infection to some 38 after vaccination, although the change was not significant. In convalescent patients, a median approximately 90% of post-vaccine SARS-CoV-2-reactive clones were detected only after vaccination, suggesting vaccine-specific priming. The number of convalescent patients in the study was relatively small, and the study did not examine early timepoints following natural infection.

This specimen's treatment or condition label, interpreted: approximately nine-day PBMC culture with coronavirus spike peptide pools or control peptides (ViraFEST assay). To expand antigen-specific T cells with peptide pools and then pick out the expanded clonotypes through TCR sequencing, the study relied on the ViraFEST assay. The positive SARS-CoV-2 PCR tests of the convalescent patients were dated from March to December 2020, before the Alpha, Beta and Delta variants emerged in the United States. Under 2.5 million PBMCs per well were cultured in IMDM with 5% human AB serum and approximately 9.1 IU/ml IL-2, plus 10 ug/ml peptide pools. On days 3 and 7, half of the culture medium was replaced with fresh IL-2-containing medium. Once the cells had been in culture for roughly 10 days, the EasySep CD4+ T cell isolation kit was used to isolate CD4+ T cells by negative selection. Ficoll-Paque Plus gradient centrifugation was used to isolate PBMCs from whole blood, and the isolated PBMCs were then either used fresh or cryopreserved at -140C. Culture conditions were generally each tested in triplicate wells.

V is shortened by 3 bases, J by 2 bases, and the region joining them spans 2 bases. The germline V gene gives CDR1 as SNHLY and CDR2 as FYNNEI. The CDR3 spans 12 residues, from the cysteine through the phenylalanine. The only DNA kept is the CDR3, 36 bases in frame from the first base. Library generation was performed with PCR. DNA from cultured CD4+ T cells underwent TCR sequencing with the Oncomine TCR Beta short-read assay at the Johns Hopkins FTIC core. The QIAamp micro DNA kit was used to extract genomic DNA from the cultured CD4+ T cells. The Oncomine TCR Beta libraries from cultured CD4+ T cells were pooled using unique dual indexes and then sequenced on an Illumina iSeq 100. The paper's data handling went like this. Non-productive sequences were filtered out, and CDR3s that did not start with C, did not end with F or W, or were shorter than 7 amino acids were discarded. Antigen-specific clonotypes were identified with the MANAFEST web application by comparing peptide-stimulated wells with reference and other culture wells. An FDR below 0.05, an odds ratio above 5, and a productive frequency above 0.1% in at least two of three replicate wells were required for clones to be considered positive. A clonotype was classed as cross-reactive if the clonotype showed significant expansion both in SARS-CoV-2 spike wells and in at least one common cold coronavirus spike condition. CDR3 homology was assessed with Levenshtein distances (stringdist) and unrooted phylogenetic trees (ape) in R version 3.6.1. Starting from the raw public reads, TCRdb applied fastp trimming at Q25, assembled clones with MiXCR and retained in-frame beta chains. CDR3 protein duplicates are merged, each entry listing the most common genes and DNA. Here the V and J calls rest on TCRdb's processing, not on the authors' analysis. This sample holds 11,000 or so distinct CDR3 sequences; roughly a fifth were observed only once. Together, the top ten hold more than 9% of the sample.

The sample in question was CD4+ T cells from blood, cultured in vitro, obtained after SARS-CoV-2 vaccination. This TCR was sampled from a human donor who had recovered from COVID-19. The rearranged chain carries TRBV2 and TRBJ2-1; the D segment cannot be called with confidence. The CDR3 region: CASSDPYNEQFF. The DNA sequence is given as TGTGCCAGCAGTGACCCCTACAATGAGCAGTTCTTC.